This T cell receptor (beta chain) derives from a study of pediatric ulcerative colitis. Rectal tissue came from one to two pinch biopsies taken at colonoscopy. The data were produced by immunoSEQ multiplex PCR, yet TCRdb's version contains in-frame clones alone and is incomplete. Found here are approximately 15,000 clones, 65% to 75% of them singletons; the top ten hold 3.4%. Trimming shortened V by 6 bases and J by 0 bases, and 6 bases separated the two germline ends. Germline V gene data show CDR1 as SNHLY and CDR2 as FYNNEI. The CDR3 has 13 residues. Sequencing used gut tissue. This receptor was identified in a girl under 18 with moderate ulcerative colitis. This chain links TRBV2 with TRBJ1-5; no definite D call. In DNA form, the CDR3 reads TGTGCCAGCAGATTCAATAGCAATCAGCCCCAGCATTTT. This gives the protein CASRFNSNQPQHF.